This T cell receptor beta chain was found in a study of post-analysis software for immune sequencing data. Built from TCR beta cDNA, the libraries had unique molecular identifiers in them. TCRdb fed the PCR reads into MiXCR, producing one record per CDR3 protein. The table shows around 500,000 distinct CDR3 sequences, with 30% to 40% occurring only once. This clonotype appeared many times. The target antigen is unknown. The CDR3 is made up of 14 amino acids. V lost 2 bases and J 5 bases, leaving 9 bases between the germline ends. Per germline, CDR1 MNHEY and CDR2 SVGAGI. Findings and limits, study-wide: Controls had lower frequencies than patients of about 5 TRBV segments, which included TRBV5-6, TRBV5-1 and TRBV20-1.

This chain links TRBV6-5 with TRBJ1-4, with D tentatively TRBD1 (6 bases). The clonotype originates from a girl aged 2-17 years with multiple sclerosis. Sequenced sample: blood. In DNA, the CDR3 is TGTGCCAGCAGTTACGGCAGGGGAAATGAAAAACTGTTTTTT. Its translation: CASSYGRGNEKLFF.